This T cell receptor (beta chain) was identified in a study of T cell changes during pregnancy in multiple sclerosis. The data were produced by immunoSEQ multiplex PCR, yet TCRdb's version contains in-frame clones alone and is incomplete. The sample gives about 52,000 clones, approximately 90% of which show up once; roughly 0.37% is in the top ten. This clone was seen a single time. This receptor was taken from a female donor with multiple sclerosis, enrolled in a pregnancy study. The material sequenced was CD4+ T cells from peripheral blood mononuclear cells, taken before pregnancy.

CDR3 region: CASRPLAGGTDTQYF. The CDR3 DNA reads as TGTGCCAGCAGACCCTTAGCGGGAGGGACAGATACGCAGTATTTT. V usage is TRBV6-5 and J usage is TRBJ2-3; 11 bases fit TRBD2. V dropped 6 bases and J dropped 3; count of bases not matched to a gene: 5. The CDR3 is 15 amino acids. Germline CDR1 reads MNHEY; CDR2 reads SVGAGI.